This T cell receptor (beta chain) is drawn from a study of T cell changes during pregnancy in multiple sclerosis. Data came from immunoSEQ multiplex PCR; TCRdb stores just in-frame clones and leaves some out. The repertoire includes around 69,000 clones, roughly nine tenths of them detected once, and roughly 1.2% sits in the top ten. Trimming stripped 1 base from V and 3 bases from J, with 5 bases between. From germline, CDR1 is SEHNR and CDR2 FQNEAQ (reference sequence). The CDR3 contains 13 residues. The sequencing used peripheral blood, collected in the third trimester of pregnancy. This rearrangement joins TRBV7-9 to TRBJ2-3, with no clear D. The sequence derives from a female donor with multiple sclerosis, enrolled in a pregnancy study. In DNA form, the CDR3 reads TGTGCCAGCAGCTTAGATCCTACAGATACGCAGTATTTT. Encoded protein: CASSLDPTDTQYF.